The 21 T cell receptor beta chains in this list originate from one sample, sequenced in a study of CD8 T cells in Susac syndrome. It was with random hexamers that about 0.45 to 1 ug RNA was reverse transcribed. Each CDR3 protein is one row after TCRdb ran MiXCR on the immunoSEQ multiplex PCR reads. Among fewer than 80,000 distinct CDR3 sequences listed, around 93% were seen once. The sample consisted of CD8+ T cells from PBMCs. Every receptor here comes from a human donor in good health.

The V call is TRBV9, the J call TRBJ1-1, with 7 positions matching TRBD1. This CDR3 contains 12 residues. V gave up 5 bases and J gave up 7 bases; unmatched junction bases: 5. The germline CDR1 and CDR2 sequences are SGDLS and YYNGEE. The CDR3 DNA follows: TGTGCCAGCAGGGCGGCAGGGGGTGAAGCTTTCTTT. Amino acid sequence: CASRAAGGEAFF.

The chain uses TRBV7-9 and TRBJ2-7; D ambiguous. The CDR3 spans 13 residues. Germline lookup yields CDR1 SEHNR and CDR2 FQNEAQ (reference sequence). V gave up 8 bases and J gave up 6 bases, with 17 bases separating them. CDR3 nucleotides: TGTGCCAGCGGGCAAGAATTCTCTGCCGAGCAGTACTTC. This encodes CASGQEFSAEQYF.

The chain employs TRBV29-1 and TRBJ2-7, with a possible D match to TRBD1 (6 bases). Germline V gives CDR1 SQVTM, CDR2 ANQGSEA. This CDR3 is built from 13 residues. Between the trimmed V and J ends, which lost 6 bases and 0 bases, there was a span of 12 bases. The DNA of the CDR3 is TGCAGCGTGATGACAGGCACCTCCTACGAGCAGTACGTC. Translation gives CSVMTGTSYEQYV.

This chain links TRBV6-5 with TRBJ1-2, with D possibly being TRBD1 (6 bases). The CDR3 runs to 14 residues. The V and J ends lost 2 bases and 3 bases respectively, with 10 bases between them. Germline V gives CDR1 MNHEY, CDR2 SVGAGI. The CDR3 nucleotides read TGTGCCAGCAGTTACCTACAGGGACACTATGGCTACACCTTC. It encodes CASSYLQGHYGYTF.

The chain has TRBV3-1 and TRBJ2-1; D is perhaps TRBD2 (6 bases). The germline V gene encodes CDR1 LGHDT and CDR2 YNNKEL (reference sequence). CDR3 size: 14 residues. The germline V and J ends were trimmed by 1 base and 7 bases, with 11 bases remaining between them. CDR3: CASSQVGSGNEQFF. The DNA for the CDR3 is TGTGCCAGCAGCCAAGTGGGTAGCGGTAATGAGCAGTTCTTC.

The V gene is TRBV29-1, the J gene TRBJ1-1; tentative D call: TRBD1 (5 bases). The CDR3 is made up of 10 amino acids. Germline lookup yields CDR1 SQVTM and CDR2 ANQGSEA. The V end was cut by 6 bases, the J end by 5 bases, with 7 bases between. This CDR3 reads CSVAGTEAFF. CDR3 bases: TGCAGCGTGGCAGGGACTGAAGCTTTCTTT.

The chain couples TRBV7-9 to TRBJ1-1; no clear D. The CDR3 spans 13 residues. Germline V CDR1 and CDR2: SEHNR, FQNEAQ (reference sequence). V lost 5 bases, J lost 6 bases, and 13 bases lay in between. In DNA, the CDR3 is TGTGCCAGCAGCCCCCAAGGCGGCGCTGAAGCTTTCTTT. It is translated as CASSPQGGAEAFF.

The chain has TRBV15 and TRBJ1-1; TRBD1 matches 7 bases. This CDR3 is built from 14 residues. CDR1 is LNHNV, CDR2 YYDKDF, per germline (reference sequence). The J segment lost 1 base and the V segment lost 5 bases, leaving 4 bases of the junction unmatched. The CDR3 DNA follows: TGTGCCACCAGCCCGACAGGGTGGAACACTGAAGCTTTCTTT. Amino acid sequence: CATSPTGWNTEAFF.

The rearrangement links TRBV3-1 to TRBJ2-7; D not certain. CDR1 and CDR2 (germline): LGHDT, YNNKEL (reference sequence). Trimming removed 2 bases from V and 7 bases from J, with 6 bases in between. This CDR3 contains 11 residues. The CDR3 here is CASSQLREQYF. CDR3 nucleotides: TGTGCCAGCAGCCAACTGAGGGAGCAGTACTTC.

The rearrangement joins TRBV9 to TRBJ1-2, with TRBD1 identical over 7 bases. There are 14 residues in the CDR3. With 3 bases clipped from V and 6 bases from J, the junction kept 8 bases outside the gene matches. The germline gives CDR1 SGDLS, CDR2 YYNGEE. CDR3 DNA: TGTGCCAGCAGCGCGACAGGGAAGCAAGATGGCTACACCTTC. Encoded protein: CASSATGKQDGYTF. Full variable domain (outside the CDR3, taken from reference TRBV9 and TRBJ1-2): DSGVTQTPKHLITATGQRVTLRCSPRSGDLSVYWYQQSLDQGLQFLIQYYNGEERAKGNILERFSAQQFPDLHSELNLSSLELGDSALYFCASSATGKQDGYTFGSGTRLTVV.

This clonotype was observed once. The chain couples TRBV19 to TRBJ2-5; D gene uncertain. CDR3 length: 15 amino acids. The germline V gene encodes CDR1 LNHDA and CDR2 SQIVND (reference sequence). The V gene lost 4 bases and the J gene lost 1 base, with 13 bases spanning the gap. For the CDR3, the DNA is TGTGCCAGTAGTAACATAGGGTATTTCCAAGAGACCCAGTACTTC. Translating gives CASSNIGYFQETQYF.

CDR3 in amino acids: CASSHRQGRATEAFF. DNA of the CDR3: TGTGCCAGCAGTCATAGACAGGGAAGAGCCACTGAAGCTTTCTTT. The chain uses TRBV7-2 and TRBJ1-1; 7 nucleotides match TRBD1. The CDR3 has 15 amino acids. The junction had 11 bases not matched to a gene; V was cut back by 6 bases and J by 4 bases. The germline V gene has CDR1 SGHTA and CDR2 FQGNSA.

This chain joins TRBV29-1 and TRBJ2-1; 15 bases map to TRBD2. The V and J ends lost 4 bases and 0 bases, in that order; junction bases with no gene match: 10. The CDR3 consists of 19 residues. Germline V CDR1 and CDR2: SQVTM, ANQGSEA. CDR3 amino acids: CSVVPLGLAGGSSYNEQFF. The DNA for the CDR3 is TGCAGCGTTGTTCCGTTGGGACTAGCGGGGGGCTCCTCCTACAATGAGCAGTTCTTC.

This rearrangement joins TRBV29-1 to TRBJ1-2; no definite D call. Per the germline V gene, CDR1 is SQVTM and CDR2 is ANQGSEA. V was clipped by 7 bases and J by 2 bases, with 14 bases between them. This CDR3 region has 13 residues. CDR3 sequence: CSDRSGGNYGYTF. CDR3 bases: TGCAGCGACCGATCGGGAGGGAACTATGGCTACACCTTC.

The rearrangement joins TRBV3-1 to TRBJ2-7; TRBD1 matches 7 bases. CDR1 is LGHDT, CDR2 YNNKEL, per germline (reference sequence). V was clipped by 7 bases and J by 2 bases; unmatched bases: 14. The CDR3 length is 16 residues. The CDR3 sequence: CASTHGTASSPYEQYF. As DNA, the CDR3 is TGTGCCAGCACCCATGGGACAGCCTCATCCCCCTACGAGCAGTACTTC.

The J gene is TRBJ1-2, the V gene TRBV9; D not certain. V was cut by 3 bases and J by 4 bases, with 16 bases left in between. Germline CDR1 reads SGDLS; CDR2 reads YYNGEE. The CDR3 loop spans 15 amino acids. The CDR3 DNA reads TGTGCCAGCAGCGCGTCCGGGATAGCCTCCTATGGCTACACCTTC. Translated, it gives CASSASGIASYGYTF.

The chain employs TRBV7-2 and TRBJ2-1, with D hard to call. The CDR3 runs 11 residues. Trimming took off 7 bases at V and 6 bases at J, with 7 bases between the two ends. The V gene's germline CDR1 is SGHTA and CDR2 FQGNSA. This CDR3 reads CASTGGNEQFF. The CDR3 coding sequence is TGTGCCAGCACCGGTGGCAATGAGCAGTTCTTC.

The V and J genes are TRBV29-1 and TRBJ1-2; 8 bases are shared with TRBD1. The CDR3 length is 13 residues. The germline V gene encodes CDR1 SQVTM and CDR2 ANQGSEA. Losses at the gene ends were 7 bases for V and 5 bases for J; bases not matched to a gene: 9. CDR3 region: CSAPKTGEYGYTF. CDR3 DNA: TGCAGCGCGCCGAAGACAGGGGAATATGGCTACACCTTC.

The V and J genes are TRBV23-1 and TRBJ1-4, with 10 nucleotides matching TRBD1. TRBV23-1 is flagged as an ORF with uncertain function. The CDR3 totals 15 residues. V shed 8 bases, J shed 4 bases, and the junction held 7 bases outside the gene matches. The CDR3 protein is CASPKWDRGNEKLFF. CDR3 DNA: TGCGCCAGCCCAAAGTGGGACAGGGGTAATGAAAAACTGTTTTTT.

The CDR3, as DNA: TGTGGAGGCGAAACGGGATCTTCCTATGGCTACACCTTC. Translated, it gives CGGETGSSYGYTF. This chain uses TRBV7-9 with TRBJ1-2; the D is unclear. The V gene's germline CDR1 is SEHNR and CDR2 FQNEAQ (reference sequence). The CDR3 extends over 13 amino acids.

The CDR3 sequence: CASSYSAVVGTYNEQFF. CDR3 coding DNA: TGTGCCAGCAGTTACTCGGCGGTGGTAGGGACCTACAATGAGCAGTTCTTC. The chain has TRBV6-5 and TRBJ2-1; D gene ambiguous. This CDR3 has 17 amino acids. Trimming took 0 bases from V and 2 from J, leaving 14 bases between them. The V gene's germline CDR1 is MNHEY and CDR2 SVGAGI.